This TCR beta chain was sequenced in a study of blood T cell repertoires in COVID-19. As for the study in general: Whether acute or convalescent, the COVID-19 samples came from the United States, Italy and Spain.

In the original workflow: Reference gene primer amplification gave nucleated cell count estimates. Repertoires were generated with immunoSEQ multiplex PCR, while TCRdb's copy carries only in-frame clones and drops some. V and J calls and clone size come straight from that table; D and trimming were deduced from the DNA. The table includes 360,000 or so clones, around 90% detected once. CDR1 is MNHEY and CDR2 is SVGAGI in the germline V gene. CDR3 length: 11 residues. Trimming cost V 6 bases and J 7 bases; bases outside gene matches: 0. The TCR was taken from a man aged 18 to 29 with active or convalescent COVID-19. This chain links TRBV6-5 with TRBJ2-1; 7 bases align to TRBD2. Sequenced sample: peripheral blood. CDR3 loop: CASRRGNEQFF. CDR3 nucleotide sequence: TGTGCCAGCAGGCGGGGGAATGAGCAGTTCTTC.